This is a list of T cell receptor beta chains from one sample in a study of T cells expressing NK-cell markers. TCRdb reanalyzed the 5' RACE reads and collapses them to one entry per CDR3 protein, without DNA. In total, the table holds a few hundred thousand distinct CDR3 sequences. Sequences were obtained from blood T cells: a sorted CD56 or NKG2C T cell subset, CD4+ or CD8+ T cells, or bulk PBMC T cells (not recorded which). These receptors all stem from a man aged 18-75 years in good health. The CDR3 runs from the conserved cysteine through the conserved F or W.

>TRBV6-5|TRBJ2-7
CASSYSTRGPFYEQYF
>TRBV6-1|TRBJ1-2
CASSDDTDYGYTF
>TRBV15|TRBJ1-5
CATSLQGNQPQHF
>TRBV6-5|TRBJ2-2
CASSSLTSGGAHTGELFF
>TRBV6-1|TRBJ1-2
CASHPGTGFDGYTF
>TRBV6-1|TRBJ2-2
CASREGATNTGELFF
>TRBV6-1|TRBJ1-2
CASSSQQGRFGYTF
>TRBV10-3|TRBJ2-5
CAITGTSGGSQYF
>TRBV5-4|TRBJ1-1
CASSWRTQSTEAFF
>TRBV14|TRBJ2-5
CASSQDQGRVETQYF
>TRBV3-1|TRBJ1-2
CASSPRGGNYGYTF
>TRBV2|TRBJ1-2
CASRGLTYGYTF
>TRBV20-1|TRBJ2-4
CSASGSKNIQYF
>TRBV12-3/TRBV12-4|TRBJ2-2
CASRTTGDTGELFF
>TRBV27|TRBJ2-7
CASRLQPSISYEQYF
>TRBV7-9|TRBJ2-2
CATDTSGGELFF
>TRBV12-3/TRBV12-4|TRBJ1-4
CASSSLGQGYEKLFF
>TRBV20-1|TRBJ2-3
CSASRVAGGGTDTQYF
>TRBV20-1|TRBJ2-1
CSARDQGTGFGEQFF
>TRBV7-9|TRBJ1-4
CASSFTTTNEKLFF
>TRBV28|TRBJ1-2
CASSLATGRIYGYTF
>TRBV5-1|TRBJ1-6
CASNPGGGPNNSPLHF
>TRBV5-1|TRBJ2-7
CASSSDPTTSYEQYF
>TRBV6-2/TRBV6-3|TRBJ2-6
CASSYGGPGANVLTF
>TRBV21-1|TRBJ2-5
CASSKEQSYNRGLYQETQYF
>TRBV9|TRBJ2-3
CASSRNPTSRGAPTTDTQYF
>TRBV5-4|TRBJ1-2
CASQKQPRIYGYTF
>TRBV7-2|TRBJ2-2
CASSLLGTGELFF
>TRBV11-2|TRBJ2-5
CASSLSPKVGRNQETQYF
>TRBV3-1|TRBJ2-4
CASSQGAGAQYIQYF
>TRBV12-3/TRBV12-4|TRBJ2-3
CASSDSQGVYTDTQYF
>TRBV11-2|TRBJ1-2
CASSPGVHYGYTF
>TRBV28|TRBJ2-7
CASSKGTGGHYEQYF
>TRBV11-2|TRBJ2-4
CASSPNTVAKNIQYF
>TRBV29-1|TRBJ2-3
CSVVWTGIPDTQYF
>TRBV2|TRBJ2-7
CASETGVREQYF
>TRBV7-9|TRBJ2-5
CASWTTGTQETQYF
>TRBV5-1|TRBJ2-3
CASRNVPGLPTDTQYF
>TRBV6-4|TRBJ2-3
CASSYGGARIDTQYF
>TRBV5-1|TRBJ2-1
CASSPEGDSSYNEQFF
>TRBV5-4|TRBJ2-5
CASSLGLRGADSQETQYF
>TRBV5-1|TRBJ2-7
CASSLAGIGKNSYEQYF
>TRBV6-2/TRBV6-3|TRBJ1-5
CASSQRPQPQHF
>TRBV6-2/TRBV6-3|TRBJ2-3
CASILGPAADTQYF
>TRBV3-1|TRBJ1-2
CASSRWDLNYGYTF
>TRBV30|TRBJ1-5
CAWSRGSNQPQHF
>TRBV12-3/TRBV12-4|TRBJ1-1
CASTRTGVNTEAFF
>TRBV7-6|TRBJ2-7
CASSSGTRNEQYF
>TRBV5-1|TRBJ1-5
CASSRDPGKDQPQHF
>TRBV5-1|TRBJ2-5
CASSWTSQRGGQETQYF
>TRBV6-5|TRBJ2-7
CASRYGDRGYEQYF
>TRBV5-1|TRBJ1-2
CASSPDNSAGYGYTF
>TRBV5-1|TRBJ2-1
CASSLPSAYNEQFF